This paragraph reports one T cell receptor beta chain. The data belong to a study of blood T cells in healthy people across ages. Through a sample-barcoded 5' primer and a J-beta primer mix, a second PCR was run for roughly 6 to 12 cycles. Each CDR3 protein is one row after TCRdb ran MiXCR on the 5' RACE reads. Among about 1.1 million distinct CDR3 sequences, about two fifths were seen once, and the ten largest hold less than 15%. This CDR3 has 16 residues. The ends lost 7 bases at V and 0 bases at J; junction bases unmatched: 9. This TCR was sampled from a man between 18 and 35 years old in good health. Material for sequencing was blood. The rearrangement joins TRBV12-3 or TRBV12-4 to TRBJ2-3; 8 bases agree with TRBD2. DNA for the CDR3: TGTGCCAGCACCCGATTTGAGCGGGGGAGCACAGATACGCAGTATTTT. This codes for CASTRFERGSTDTQYF.